This T cell receptor beta chain was retrieved from a study of blood T cells in healthy people across ages. Looking at the study overall: The capture of about one barcoded beta molecule per two T cells was achieved by template switching. Study-wide results and caveats: The authors considered diversity estimates from one million T cells to be underestimates.

This clonotype appeared a few times. Its antigen is still unknown. Germline CDR1 ENHRY, CDR2 SYGVKD. The CDR3 extends over 13 amino acids. Trimming took 2 bases from V and 4 from J, leaving 8 bases between them. A second roughly 6 to 12 cycle PCR used barcoded and J-beta primers. Sequencing yielded, for each sample, at least 3 million paired-end reads carrying CDR3. TCRdb itself ran the 5' RACE reads through MiXCR, one entry per CDR3 protein. The table records about 930,000 distinct CDR3 sequences, under 35% of them present only once. This sample was shared with a second study, whose subject was T cells of mothers and their children. From that report: Mothers gave over 8 million TCR beta CDR3 reads each, and children some 3 million each.

The rearrangement joins TRBV10-3 to TRBJ1-1; D ambiguous. The origin of this receptor is a woman aged 40 to 55 in good health. Sequenced material: blood. The CDR3 region has the DNA TGTGCCATCAGTGAGGGGTCGGGCACTGAAGCTTTCTTT. Its protein product is CAISEGSGTEAFF.